This T cell receptor beta chain was sequenced in a study of T cell repertoires in cytomegalovirus infection. Turning to the study itself: In public TCR beta signatures, there were indications of both CMV infection and matching HLA type. Notes on the study in general: Cumulated frequencies of public TCR beta families served to identify carriers of CMV plus the relevant HLA. There were HLA-C-restricted CMV-specific TCR beta clonotypes dominating the ex vivo response.

TCRdb reprocessed the reads via MiXCR and lists one record per CDR3 protein. The data show about 600,000 distinct CDR3 sequences, 20% to 25% seen once. As regards this clonotype: The antigen is unknown.

V lost 5 bases, J lost 0 bases, and 22 bases lay in between. Germline-derived CDR1 and CDR2 are MNHEY and SMNVEV (reference sequence). There are 19 residues in the CDR3. The specimen sequenced was CD8+ T cells from PBMCs. The chain links TRBV27 to TRBJ2-2; possibly TRBD2 for D (6 bases). This receptor was identified in a human donor in good health (CMV status not recorded). Some clones in this sample may be carry-over from other donors' samples. The CDR3 region has the DNA TGTGCCAGCAGTCTCTACTGGGACTCAGGGAATCCGAACACCGGGGAGCTGTTTTTT. This encodes CASSLYWDSGNPNTGELFF.